The present TCR beta chain was sequenced within a study of tumor-infiltrating lymphocytes in primary liver carcinoma (dated 2017 in TCRdb). Describing the broader study: Roughly five patients with histopathologically diagnosed primary liver carcinoma underwent surgical resection in China between 2015 and March 2016. TCRbeta repertoire sequencing, expression microarrays and whole-exome sequencing were combined in the study across five regions of each liver tumor, with adjacent normal tissue and blood also included. The five patients had tumors of stage T1-T3 N0M0, with maximum diameters ranging from about 4.2 to 10 cm. Technical replicate repertoires showed high reproducibility, with mean shared-clone rates near 0.89 and correlation coefficients above 0.95. Of the five patients, three men and two women aged 30 to 69 years, four had hepatocellular carcinoma and one had combined HCC and intrahepatic cholangiocarcinoma. Each sample produced about 3.5 to 7.5 million productive TCRbeta reads, and read depth showed no significant difference between tissue types. A total of roughly 35 specimens from 5 patients, comprising some 25 tumor regions, 5 adjacent noncancerous liver tissues and 5 peripheral blood samples, were covered by TCRbeta repertoire sequencing. Study-wide conclusions, independent of this receptor: Since the samples were bulk and unsorted, there was no way to compare CD4+ and CD8+ T cell repertoires. The top 250 clones accounted for a significantly greater share of the repertoire in tumors than in blood (p = 0.039). Repertoire overlap was higher between tumor regions (mean about 35%) than tumor-adjacent (approximately 17%) or tumor-blood (about 15%) pairs, consistent with antigen-driven expansion. With just a few patients in the study, the authors point out that the findings should be validated in a larger study. Only the TCR beta chain was sequenced, so true repertoire diversity is likely underestimated because unpaired alpha chains were not captured.

As to this clonotype: Its antigen target is currently unknown. At one end, the junction sequence differs from germline, possibly due to a read error.

Blood RNA was extracted from unsorted whole blood with TRIzol reagent; germline DNA came from the DNeasy Blood & Tissue kit. Chronic HBV infection was present in the patients, and the patients were treatment-naive at sampling. Before surgery, roughly 4.2 milliliters of peripheral blood were drawn into K2EDTA tubes. The germline V gene supplies CDR1 LGHNA and CDR2 YNFKEQ. The CDR3 sequence holds 20 residues, the cysteine and phenylalanine included. Of all the DNA, just the CDR3 is kept, 60 bases in frame from base 1. A constant-region primer and ProtoScript II reverse transcriptase were used to reverse-transcribe TCRbeta-specific cDNA from around 540 ng total RNA. The TCRbeta libraries were prepared through three rounds of nested multiplex PCR following a slightly modified ARM-PCR procedure. Each of the first two PCR rounds ran for about 10 cycles and used multiplex TRBV1-TRBV30 forward primers together with a Cbeta reverse primer. Sample barcodes and Illumina adapters were added in a final 25-cycle PCR using Deep VentR polymerase. Before sequencing, amplicons between 200 and 500 bp were purified from gel using a QIAquick gel extraction kit. An Illumina HiSeq 2500 was used to sequence the TCRbeta amplicons, generating 250-bp paired-end reads. The paper's data handling went like this. Reads were quality-trimmed with Trimmomatic v0.33, and paired reads were merged with FLASH v1.2.11 to recover full CDR3 sequences. V, D and J germline segments were assigned to the rearranged TCRbeta sequences using MiGEC v1.2.1b. VDJtools v1.0.0 computed clonotype statistics and Shannon-Wiener diversity indices. Except for diversity analysis, only the 250 most abundant clonotypes of each sample were used in subsequent analyses to reduce sampling bias. TCRdb passed the public sequencing reads through fastp at Q25 and MiXCR, retaining productive beta sequences. Records with the same CDR3 protein are collapsed into one entry carrying the most frequent genes and DNA. These V and J calls are TCRdb output, not the study's own analysis. For this sample the table gives 300,000 to 350,000 distinct CDR3 sequences, of which around 60% were detected only once. The ten most abundant clones make up about 6.1% of the sample.

The sequence joins TRBV4-2 to TRBJ2-6; TRBD2 aligns with 9 central bases. The receptor was isolated from a man aged 35 to 55 with primary liver carcinoma and hepatitis B virus infection. The sequenced sample was peripheral blood. The CDR3 corresponds to CASSQVRAGGSRAGANALTF. DNA sequence: TGTGCCAGCAGCCAAGTCCGCGCGGGAGGGTCAAGAGCTGGGGCCAACGCCCTGACTTTC.